The 23 T cell receptor beta chains below all came from one sample that was sequenced in a study of a mutant IDH1 vaccine in newly diagnosed glioma (dated by TCRdb to the early 2020s). The library was prepared using the immunoSEQ multiplex PCR assay. TCRdb stores this immuneACCESS table with in-frame sequences only. Part of the clones is absent; in the studies checked, under half of the shortfall reflects unresolved V genes, and no reason is known for the rest. The sample has approximately 50,000 clones on record, 76% of them singletons. Approximately 12% of the sample goes to the ten largest clones. Their antigen targets remain unknown. The time point label corresponds to: week 35, safety follow-up. Every vaccine dose consisted of 300 ug of a 20-mer mutant IDH1 peptide in Montanide, administered subcutaneously together with topical imiquimod. The input for sequencing was PBMCs, taken from a glioma patient whose treatment included an IDH1 peptide vaccine. The receptors derive from a man in his forties with glioma.

V and J are TRBV6-1 and TRBJ2-1; the match to TRBD2 covers 7 bases. The CDR3 contains 17 residues. Germline V CDR1 and CDR2: MNHNS, SASEGT. V was clipped by 4 bases and J by 1 base; unmatched bases: 10. The CDR3 sequence is CASSAQPRGVSYNEQFF. In DNA form, the CDR3 reads TGTGCCAGCAGTGCCCAACCCCGGGGGGTGTCCTACAATGAGCAGTTCTTC.

The rearrangement joins TRBV6-1 to TRBJ2-7; TRBD2 is a possible D gene (7 bases). V lost 4 bases to trimming and J lost 7 bases, with 17 bases between them. CDR1 is MNHNS, CDR2 SASEGT, per germline. The CDR3 consists of 14 residues. The CDR3 region is CASSVRGALGEQYF. CDR3 nucleotides: TGTGCCAGCAGTGTTCGGGGGGCCCTTGGGGAGCAGTACTTC.

There are a few counts of this clone. The rearrangement joins TRBV5-1 to TRBJ2-5; 8 bases are a match to TRBD2. Germline-derived CDR1 and CDR2 are SGHRS and YFSETQ. Trimming at V came to 0 bases and at J to 2 bases, leaving 6 bases not matched to a gene. The CDR3 length is 16 residues. For the CDR3, the DNA is TGCGCCAGCAGCTTGGGTATAGCGGGGACTCAAGAGACCCAGTACTTC. Translated, it gives CASSLGIAGTQETQYF. Filled out from reference TRBV5-1 and TRBJ2-5, the complete variable domain reads KAGVTQTPRYLIKTRGQQVTLSCSPISGHRSVSWYQQTPGQGLQFLFEYFSETQRNKGNFPGRFSGRQFSNSRSEMNVSTLELGDSALYLCASSLGIAGTQETQYFGPGTRLLVL.

The chain carries TRBV19 and TRBJ1-1; D possibly corresponds to TRBD1 (5 bases). This CDR3 comprises 13 residues. V lost 9 bases and J 4 bases, leaving 15 bases between the germline ends. From germline, CDR1 is LNHDA and CDR2 SQIVND (reference sequence). CDR3 sequence: CASRELGTTEAFF. CDR3 bases: TGTGCCAGCCGGGAGCTCGGGACCACTGAAGCTTTCTTT.

The chain uses TRBV19 and TRBJ2-2; no definite D call. Germline V gene sequence: CDR1 LNHDA, CDR2 SQIVND (reference sequence). The V and J ends lost 7 bases and 2 bases respectively, with 8 bases between them. This CDR3 is built from 13 residues. CDR3 in amino acids: CASIYSNTGELFF. As DNA, the CDR3 is TGTGCCAGTATTTACAGTAACACCGGGGAGCTGTTTTTT.

This clone was found a few times. This chain joins TRBV7-2 and TRBJ2-5; D remains unclear. The V end lost 5 bases, the J end lost 5 bases, and 12 bases lay between the germline ends. Germline-derived CDR1 and CDR2 are SGHTA and FQGNSA. This CDR3 is built from 13 residues. Written as DNA, the CDR3 is TGTGCCAGCAGCCCAGTATATGGGGAGACCCAGTACTTC. This encodes CASSPVYGETQYF.

Written as DNA, the CDR3 is TGTGCCAGCAGCCAAAGGACAGGGGGCACAGATACGCAGTATTTT. Protein sequence: CASSQRTGGTDTQYF. The chain uses TRBV7-6 and TRBJ2-3, with 9 bases that match TRBD1. The junction had 4 bases not matched to a gene; V was cut back by 5 bases and J by 1 base. This CDR3 region has 15 residues. Germline lookup yields CDR1 SGHVS and CDR2 FNYEAQ.

A few counts support this clone. The chain employs TRBV18 and TRBJ2-7; D perhaps matches TRBD2 (6 bases). Looked up from germline, CDR1 is KGHSH and CDR2 is LQKENI. The CDR3 contains 14 residues. Trimming removed 6 bases from V and 5 bases from J, with 17 bases in between. CDR3 loop: CASSVYGGFDEQYV. The CDR3 bases are TGTGCCAGCTCCGTCTACGGGGGTTTCGACGAGCAGTACGTC.

The chain is built from TRBV29-1 and TRBJ1-3; D possibly corresponds to TRBD1 (6 bases). Germline V gene lookup returns CDR1 SQVTM and CDR2 ANQGSEA. The CDR3 sequence is 13 residues long. The V end lost 3 bases, the J end lost 2 bases, and 8 bases lay between the germline ends. The chain's CDR3 is CSVEEGAGNTIYF. The CDR3, as DNA: TGCAGCGTTGAGGAGGGGGCTGGAAACACCATATATTTT.

The CDR3 loop is CASSTSTGRHGYTF. CDR3 nucleotide sequence: TGTGCCAGCAGCACCTCGACAGGGCGGCATGGCTACACCTTC. The chain recombines TRBV5-8 with TRBJ1-2; 7 bases map to TRBD1. The CDR3 consists of 14 residues. Germline trimming cut 4 bases from V and 6 bases from J; bases unmatched to any gene: 9. In germline, CDR1 is SGHTS, CDR2 YDEGEE.

The chain recombines TRBV19 with TRBJ1-1; 7 nucleotides match TRBD1. This CDR3 comprises 12 residues. The V and J ends lost 10 bases and 5 bases, in that order; junction bases with no gene match: 7. The V gene's germline CDR1 is LNHDA and CDR2 SQIVND (reference sequence). The CDR3 loop is CATAGQKTEAFF. The CDR3 region has the DNA TGTGCCACCGCGGGACAGAAGACTGAAGCTTTCTTT.

The chain links TRBV5-5 to TRBJ1-1; no definite D call. Looked up from germline, CDR1 is SGHKS and CDR2 is YYEKEE (reference sequence). V was clipped by 2 bases and J by 5 bases, with 10 bases between them. The CDR3 is 13 amino acids. The CDR3 region is CASSFESKTEAFF. CDR3 nucleotide sequence: TGTGCCAGCAGCTTTGAGAGTAAGACTGAAGCTTTCTTT.

The chain couples TRBV7-9 to TRBJ1-2; D uncertain. CDR1 is SEHNR, CDR2 FQNEAQ, per germline (reference sequence). Trimming pared 5 bases from V and 4 bases from J, leaving 14 bases between. The length of the CDR3 is 14 residues. Here the CDR3 DNA reads TGTGCCAGCAGCCATGGGCAGGAATCCTATGGCTACACCTTC. It codes for CASSHGQESYGYTF. Supplemented by reference TRBV7-9 and TRBJ1-2, the full variable domain reads DTGVSQNPRHKITKRGQNVTFRCDPISEHNRLYWYRQTLGQGPEFLTYFQNEAQLEKSRLLSDRFSAERPKGSFSTLEIQRTEQGDSAMYLCASSHGQESYGYTFGSGTRLTVV.

The V call is TRBV7-8, the J call TRBJ2-5; 10 bases are a match to TRBD1. The V segment lost 1 base and the J segment 10 bases; nucleotides outside the gene matches: 9. This CDR3 contains 15 residues. Germline V lookup: CDR1 SGHVS, CDR2 FQNEAQ. As DNA, the CDR3 is TGTGCCAGCAGCTTAGGTGGGACAGGGGATGAAATCCAGTACTTC. Translating it yields CASSLGGTGDEIQYF.

The chain employs TRBV19 and TRBJ2-1, with 7 bases identical to TRBD2. The length of the CDR3 is 14 residues. V lost 9 bases and J lost 8; bases outside the gene matches: 13. CDR1 is LNHDA, CDR2 SQIVND, per germline (reference sequence). The CDR3 protein is CASSLAAVDDEQFF. The CDR3 nucleotides read TGTGCCAGCAGCCTAGCGGCGGTGGACGATGAGCAGTTCTTC.

This chain links TRBV12-5 with TRBJ2-1; D gene ambiguous. Germline values: CDR1 LGHNT, CDR2 FRNRAP. There are 13 residues in the CDR3. The V end was cut by 6 bases, the J end by 2 bases, with 8 bases between. The CDR3 loop is CASGSTAYNEQFF. CDR3 nucleotides: TGTGCTAGTGGGTCGACTGCCTACAATGAGCAGTTCTTC.

The sample holds one count of this clone. V usage is TRBV19 and J usage is TRBJ2-1; D may be TRBD1 or TRBD2 (5 bases each). Per germline, CDR1 LNHDA and CDR2 SQIVND (reference sequence). This CDR3 comprises 18 residues. Trimming left V 4 bases short and J 5 bases short, with 24 bases between. In DNA form, the CDR3 reads TGTGCCAGTAGTAGGCCTACACACACGGCCGGGACCCACAATGAGCAGTTCTTC. Translation gives CASSRPTHTAGTHNEQFF.

This chain connects TRBV28 to TRBJ2-2; TRBD1 is a possible D gene (6 bases). Germline V gives CDR1 MDHEN, CDR2 SYDVKM. V lost 6 bases, J lost 4 bases, and 24 bases lay in between. The CDR3 spans 18 residues. The CDR3 coding sequence is TGTGCCAGCAGCTCTCTTAAGATGAGGGGGAGCGGCACCGGGGAGCTGTTTTTT. This encodes CASSSLKMRGSGTGELFF.

The V call is TRBV6-1, the J call TRBJ1-1; maybe TRBD1 (5 bases). CDR1 is MNHNS, CDR2 SASEGT, per germline. This CDR3 has 14 amino acids. Trimming cost V 6 bases and J 1 base, with 12 bases left between them. The CDR3 sequence is CASSLEGKNTEAFF. CDR3 sequence (DNA): TGTGCCAGCAGCCTGGAGGGGAAGAACACTGAAGCTTTCTTT.

The chain couples TRBV4-1 to TRBJ2-7, with 11 bases fitting TRBD2. The V gene's germline CDR1 is MGHRA and CDR2 YSYEKL. The CDR3 is made up of 15 amino acids. V shed 4 bases, J shed 0 bases, and the junction held 2 bases outside the gene matches. CDR3 amino acids: CASSLTSGSSYEQYF. In DNA form, the CDR3 reads TGCGCCAGCAGCCTCACTAGCGGGAGCTCCTACGAGCAGTACTTC.

There are a few counts of this clone. The gene calls are TRBV4-1 and TRBJ1-1; TRBD1 is a possible D gene (5 bases). The CDR3 is 12 residues long. CDR1 MGHRA and CDR2 YSYEKL come from the germline V gene. Trimming removed 6 bases at V and 8 bases at J, with 13 bases between. CDR3 in DNA: TGCGCCAGCAGTCATGCAGGACAAGAAGCTTTCTTT. Protein: CASSHAGQEAFF.

J is TRBJ2-1 and V is TRBV7-8; D might be TRBD1 or TRBD2, each matching 5 bases. CDR3 length: 14 residues. From germline, CDR1 is SGHVS and CDR2 FQNEAQ. V shed 4 bases and J shed 4 bases, with 11 bases lying between them. Written as DNA, the CDR3 is TGTGCCAGCAGCTCGGGACGGACTTACAATGAGCAGTTCTTC. This codes for CASSSGRTYNEQFF. Based on the CDR3 plus reference TRBV7-8 and TRBJ2-1, the full variable domain is GAGVSQSPRYKVAKRGQDVALRCDPISGHVSLFWYQQALGQGPEFLTYFQNEAQLDKSGLPSDRFFAERPEGSVSTLKIQRTQQEDSAVYLCASSSGRTYNEQFFGPGTRLTVL.

Here the CDR3 DNA reads TGTGCCAGCAGTTTAGGTAACCCGAACACTGAAGCTTTCTTT. Amino acid sequence: CASSLGNPNTEAFF. The chain recombines TRBV27 with TRBJ1-1; D unresolved. This CDR3 comprises 14 residues. Germline V CDR1 and CDR2: MNHEY, SMNVEV (reference sequence). V shed 2 bases and J shed 1 base, with 8 bases lying between them.